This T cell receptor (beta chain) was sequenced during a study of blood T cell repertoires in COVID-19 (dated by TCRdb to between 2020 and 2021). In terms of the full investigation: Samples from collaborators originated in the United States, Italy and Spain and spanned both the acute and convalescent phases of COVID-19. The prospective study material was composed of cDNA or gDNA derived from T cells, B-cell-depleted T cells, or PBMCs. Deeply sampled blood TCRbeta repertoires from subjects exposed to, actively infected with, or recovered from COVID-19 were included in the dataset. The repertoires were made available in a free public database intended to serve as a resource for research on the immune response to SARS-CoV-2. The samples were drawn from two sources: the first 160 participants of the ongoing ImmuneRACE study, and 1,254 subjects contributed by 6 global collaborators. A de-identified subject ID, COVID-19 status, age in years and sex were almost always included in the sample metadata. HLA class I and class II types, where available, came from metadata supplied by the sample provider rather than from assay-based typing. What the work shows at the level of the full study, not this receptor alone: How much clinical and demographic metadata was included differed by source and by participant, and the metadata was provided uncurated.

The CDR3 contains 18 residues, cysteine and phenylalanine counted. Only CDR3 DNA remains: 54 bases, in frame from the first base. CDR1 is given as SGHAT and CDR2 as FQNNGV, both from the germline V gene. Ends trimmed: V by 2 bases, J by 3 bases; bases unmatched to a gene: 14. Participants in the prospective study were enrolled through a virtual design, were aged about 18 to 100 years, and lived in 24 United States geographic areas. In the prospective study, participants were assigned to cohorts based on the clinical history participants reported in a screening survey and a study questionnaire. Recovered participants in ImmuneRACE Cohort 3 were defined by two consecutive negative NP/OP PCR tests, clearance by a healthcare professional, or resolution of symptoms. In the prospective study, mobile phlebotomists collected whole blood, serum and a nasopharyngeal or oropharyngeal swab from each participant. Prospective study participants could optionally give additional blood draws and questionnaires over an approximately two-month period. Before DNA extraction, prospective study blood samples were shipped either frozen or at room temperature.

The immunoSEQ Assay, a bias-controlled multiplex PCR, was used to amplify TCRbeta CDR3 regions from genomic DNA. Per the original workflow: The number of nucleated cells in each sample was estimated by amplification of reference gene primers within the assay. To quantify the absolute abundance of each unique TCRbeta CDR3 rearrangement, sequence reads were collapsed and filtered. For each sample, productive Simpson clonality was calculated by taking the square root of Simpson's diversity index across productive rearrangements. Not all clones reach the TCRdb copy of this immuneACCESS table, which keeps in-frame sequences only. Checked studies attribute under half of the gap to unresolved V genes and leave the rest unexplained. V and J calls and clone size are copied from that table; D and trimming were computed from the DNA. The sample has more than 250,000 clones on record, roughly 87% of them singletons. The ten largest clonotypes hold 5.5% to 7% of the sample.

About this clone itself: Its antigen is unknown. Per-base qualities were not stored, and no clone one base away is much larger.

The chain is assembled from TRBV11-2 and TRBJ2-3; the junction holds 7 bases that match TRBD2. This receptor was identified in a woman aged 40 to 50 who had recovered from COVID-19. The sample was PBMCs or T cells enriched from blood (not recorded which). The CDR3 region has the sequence CASSLTAWAGAGTDTQYF. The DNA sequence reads TGTGCCAGCAGCTTAACGGCGTGGGCGGGAGCGGGAACAGATACGCAGTATTTT.